The 14 T cell receptor beta chains below were found in one sample sequenced in a study of tumor-infiltrating lymphocytes in primary liver carcinoma. A constant-region primer primed TCR beta cDNA synthesis from 450 to 550 ng of total RNA. Modified slightly, ARM-PCR produced TCR beta libraries over three nested multiplex PCR rounds. For approximately 11 cycles apiece, the opening two PCR rounds ran with TRBV1-TRBV30 forward primers and a C-beta reverse primer. A single record per CDR3 protein comes from TCRdb applying MiXCR to the multiplex PCR reads. The table records roughly 120,000 distinct CDR3 sequences, 55% to 70% of them present only once. Without any cell sorting, about 20-32 mg of bulk tissue yielded co-extracted RNA and DNA. The sample was tumor-adjacent normal liver tissue. These receptors all stem from an older woman with primary liver carcinoma and hepatitis B virus infection.

There are a few counts of this clonotype. At one end the junction does not follow the germline gene, possibly because of a read error. This chain's CDR3 is CPSSFSRGTSYEHYF. In DNA, the CDR3 is TGTCCCAGCAGCTTTAGTCGGGGAACCTCCTACGAGCACTACTTC. V and J are TRBV11-2 and TRBJ2-7; possible D gene TRBD2, 5 bases. The germline gives CDR1 SGHAT, CDR2 FQNNGV. The CDR3 runs to 15 residues.

In the case of this clonotype: Because the CDR3's place on the DNA is in doubt, the DNA is left out and the CDR3 is given as listed by TCRdb. The rearrangement links TRBV6-1 to TRBJ1-5; the table's TRBD1 call for D was not verified on the DNA. Inclusive of both ends, the CDR3 amounts to 15 amino acids. Germline CDR1 MNHNS, CDR2 SASEGT. The CDR3 is CASSVVGLGNQPQRF.

A remark on this clonotype: Germline and junction disagree at one end, which may indicate a read error. The chain couples TRBV6-1 to TRBJ2-5, with TRBD1 matching over 9 bases. Germline loops: CDR1 MNHNS, CDR2 SASEGT. The CDR3 length is 14 residues. The CDR3 sequence: CARRQTGGWEIQYF. The CDR3, as DNA: TGTGCCAGGAGGCAAACAGGGGGCTGGGAGATCCAGTACTTC.

This clonotype was recorded once. This chain uses TRBV21-1 with TRBJ2-5; the D call TRBD1 from the table was never checked on the DNA. TRBV21-1 corresponds to a pseudogene. The CDR3 consists of 15 residues. Here the CDR3 DNA reads TGTGCCAGCAGCAAAGAGGGGACGGAACCAGAGACCAAGTACTTC. This encodes CASSKEGTEPETKYF.

About this clonotype itself: A much more abundant neighbour one base away suggests this may be a read error. The rearrangement uses TRBV29-1 and TRBJ1-1, with D perhaps TRBD1 (5 bases). Trimming stripped 1 base from V and 4 bases from J, with 10 bases between. The CDR3 has 13 residues. CDR1 SQVTM and CDR2 ANQGSEA come from the germline V gene. Here the CDR3 reads CSVEGVGGTEAFF. CDR3 in DNA: TGCAGCGTTGAAGGGGTGGGGGGCACTGAAGCTTTCTTT.

This clonotype was counted once. The junction differs from germline at one of its ends, possibly a read error. The chain combines TRBV11-3 with TRBJ2-2; D is possibly TRBD2 (6 bases). The germline V gene encodes CDR1 SGHNT and CDR2 YENEEA. CDR3 size: 16 residues. The CDR3 nucleotides read TGTGCCAGCAGCTTCTCCCTGACTAGGAACACCGGGGAACTGTTTTTC. Its protein product is CASSFSLTRNTGELFF.

This clonotype was counted at least ten times. This chain connects TRBV29-1 to TRBJ1-1, with D unresolved. This CDR3 contains 13 residues. Germline assignment: CDR1 SQVTM and CDR2 ANQGSEA. Trimming cost V 4 bases and J 4 bases, with 13 bases left between them. The CDR3 loop reads CSVAALAATEAFF. The CDR3 DNA reads as TGCAGCGTTGCGGCCCTAGCGGCCACTGAAGCTTTCTTT.

This clonotype occurred a few times. The rearrangement uses TRBV5-1 and TRBJ2-2; D is perhaps TRBD1 or TRBD2 (5 bases each). V was trimmed by 0 bases and J by 4 bases, leaving 13 bases between them. Germline assignment: CDR1 SGHRS and CDR2 YFSETQ. The CDR3 totals 16 residues. The CDR3 sequence: CASSLAGPTGTGELFF. The CDR3 DNA sequence: TGCGCCAGCAGCTTGGCGGGACCCACCGGCACCGGGGAGCTGTTTTTT.

This clonotype was detected many times. This chain connects TRBV6-2 or TRBV6-3 to TRBJ2-6; 8 bases line up with TRBD2. This CDR3 region has 19 residues. Germline V gene lookup returns CDR1 MNHEY and CDR2 SVGEGT. V lost 6 bases, J lost 0 bases, and 13 bases stayed unmatched. CDR3 in DNA: TGTGCCAGCAGGAGGCGCGGGGGGATAGGCTCCTCTGGGGCCAACGTCCTGACTTTC. Translated, it gives CASRRRGGIGSSGANVLTF.

To note about this clonotype: A much bigger clone sits one base away, suggesting this may be a read error. The chain carries TRBV21-1 and TRBJ1-1; the DNA was not compared with TRBD1, the D call given in the table. TRBV21-1 is designated a pseudogene. The CDR3 totals 15 residues. CDR3 nucleotide sequence: TGTGCCAGCAGCAAAGTCGGGGGTATCAACACTGAAGCTTTCTTT. Translation gives CASSKVGGINTEAFF.

For this clonotype: Just one base apart from a much larger clone, this may be a read error. V gene TRBV5-6 combines with J gene TRBJ2-5; D unresolved. CDR3 length: 14 residues. CDR1 is SGHDT and CDR2 is YYEEEE in the germline V gene. CDR3 in amino acids: CTSSFIGSSRTQYF. Written as DNA, the CDR3 is TGTACCAGCAGCTTTATAGGTTCCTCGAGAACCCAGTACTTC. The complete variable domain, with remaining parts taken from reference TRBV5-6 and TRBJ2-5, reads DAGVTQSPTHLIKTRGQQVTLRCSPKSGHDTVSWYQQALGQGPQFIFQYYEEEERQRGNFPDRFSGHQFPNYSSELNVNALLLGDSALYLCTSSFIGSSRTQYFGPGTRLLVL.

Comments on this clonotype: This CDR3 is missing its conserved last phenylalanine or tryptophan, likely due to a read error. Because the CDR3's place on the DNA is in doubt, the DNA is left out and the CDR3 is given as listed by TCRdb. The V gene is TRBV6-2 or TRBV6-3, the J gene TRBJ2-7. Germline CDR1 and CDR2: MNHEY and SVGEGT. The CDR3 is made up of 15 amino acids, end residues included. CDR3 residues: CASSDSLSRSYEQYS.

Ten or more counts support this clonotype. This sequence joins TRBV6-6 and TRBJ2-1, with no clear D. The ends were cut back, 0 bases at V and 8 bases at J, with 5 bases in the middle. The length of the CDR3 is 12 residues. CDR1 is MNHNY, CDR2 SVGAGI, per germline (reference sequence). In nucleotides, the CDR3 is TGTGCCAGCAGTTACTCGACCTATGAGCAGTTCTTC. Its protein is CASSYSTYEQFF.

About this clonotype: The junction and the germline gene differ at one end; a read error may be behind it. This chain uses TRBV11-1 with TRBJ2-2; D is possibly TRBD2 (5 bases). The CDR3 extends over 14 amino acids. The germline V gene has CDR1 SGHAT and CDR2 FQDESV (reference sequence). Here the CDR3 reads CARRPSLETGELFF. The CDR3, as DNA: TGTGCCAGAAGACCGAGCCTTGAGACCGGGGAACTGTTTTTT.